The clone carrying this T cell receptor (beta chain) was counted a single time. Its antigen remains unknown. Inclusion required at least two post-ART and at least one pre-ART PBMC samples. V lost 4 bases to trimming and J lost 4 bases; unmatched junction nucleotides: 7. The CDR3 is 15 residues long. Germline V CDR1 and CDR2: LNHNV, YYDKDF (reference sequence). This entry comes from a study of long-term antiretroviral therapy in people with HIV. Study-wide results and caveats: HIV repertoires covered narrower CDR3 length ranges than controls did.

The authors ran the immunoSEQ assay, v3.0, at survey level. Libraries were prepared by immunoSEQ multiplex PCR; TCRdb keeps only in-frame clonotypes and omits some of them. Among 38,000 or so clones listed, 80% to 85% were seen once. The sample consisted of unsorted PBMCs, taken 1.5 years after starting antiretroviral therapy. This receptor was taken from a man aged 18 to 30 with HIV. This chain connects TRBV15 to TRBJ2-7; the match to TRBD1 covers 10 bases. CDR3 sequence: CATSNRDRGSYEQYF. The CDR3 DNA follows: TGTGCCACCAGCAACCGGGACAGGGGATCGTACGAGCAGTACTTC.